The 20 T cell receptor beta chains below come from one sample, sequenced in a study of cytomegalovirus exposure and HLA in healthy donors (dated by TCRdb to 2017 to 2019). The library was prepared using the immunoSEQ multiplex PCR assay. The multiplex PCR relied on a mix of 60 forward primers for TCR Vbeta segments and 13 reverse primers for TCR Jbeta segments. The table was pulled from immuneACCESS by TCRdb, which kept in-frame rearrangements only. Such tables lose some clones; where checked, under half of the loss comes from unresolved V genes, and the rest has no known cause. The sample data list more than 85,000 clones, and around three quarters of these were observed just once. In total, the top ten clones hold approximately 1.3% of the sample. Material for sequencing was PBMCs. These TCRs come from a woman aged 25-40 years in good health and CMV-seronegative.

This clone was recorded once. The genes are TRBV6-5 and TRBJ2-7; TRBD1 matches 8 bases. Germline values: CDR1 MNHEY, CDR2 SVGAGI. The V gene end was trimmed by 6 bases and the J gene end by 2 bases; junction bases not matched to a gene: 9. This CDR3 has 15 residues. The CDR3, as DNA: TGTGCCAGCAGGCCTGCGGACAGGGCAACCTACGAGCAGTACTTC. Translation: CASRPADRATYEQYF.

The chain couples TRBV30 to TRBJ1-6, with 8 bases matching TRBD1. In germline, CDR1 is GTSNPN, CDR2 SVGIG (reference sequence). Trimming at V came to 5 bases and at J to 9 bases, leaving 9 bases not matched to a gene. This CDR3 has 14 residues. In DNA form, the CDR3 reads TGTGCCTGGGACACTGGACAGGGAAGTTCACCCCTCCACTTT. Protein sequence: CAWDTGQGSSPLHF. Combining the CDR3 with reference TRBV30 and TRBJ1-6 gives the whole variable domain SQTIHQWPATLVQPVGSPLSLECTVEGTSNPNLYWYRQAAGRGLQLLFYSVGIGQISSEVPQNLSASRPQDRQFILSSKKLLLSDSGFYLCAWDTGQGSSPLHFGNGTRLTVT.

V usage is TRBV7-9 and J usage is TRBJ2-3; 12 bases are shared with TRBD2. Germline CDR1 is SEHNR and CDR2 is FQNEAQ (reference sequence). V trimming: 5 bases; J trimming: 2 bases; junction bases outside the gene matches: 5. The CDR3 runs to 16 residues. DNA of the CDR3: TGTGCCAGCAGCACCCGGACTAGCGGGATCACAGATACGCAGTATTTT. Protein sequence: CASSTRTSGITDTQYF.

V and J are TRBV7-2 and TRBJ1-4, with a possible D match to TRBD1 (6 bases). V gave up 5 bases and J gave up 3 bases, with 13 bases separating them. CDR3 length: 15 residues. The germline gives CDR1 SGHTA, CDR2 FQGNSA. CDR3 coding DNA: TGTGCCAGCAGCCCAACAGGGCCAGCTAATGAAAAACTGTTTTTT. The encoded protein is CASSPTGPANEKLFF.

The chain joins TRBV4-1 to TRBJ2-5; 9 positions match TRBD2. Germline CDR1 MGHRA, CDR2 YSYEKL. V trimming: 0 bases; J trimming: 5 bases; junction bases outside the gene matches: 10. CDR3 length equals 17 residues. The DNA for the CDR3 is TGCGCCAGCAGCCAAGATCTCGCAGCGGGGGGCAGGGAGACCCAGTACTTC. Its translation: CASSQDLAAGGRETQYF.

This clone was counted a few times. V and J are TRBV6-5 and TRBJ1-2; D is perhaps TRBD1 (5 bases). CDR3 size: 14 residues. The V end was cut by 2 bases, the J end by 7 bases, with 14 bases between. From germline, CDR1 is MNHEY and CDR2 SVGAGI. The CDR3 sequence is CASSYLGVIGGYTF. CDR3 coding DNA: TGTGCCAGCAGTTACCTAGGGGTAATCGGTGGCTACACCTTC.

This chain joins TRBV4-3 and TRBJ2-4; D is perhaps TRBD2 (6 bases). CDR3 length equals 14 residues. With 6 bases removed from V and 5 bases from J, the gap between germline ends came to 14 bases. Germline values: CDR1 LGHNA, CDR2 YSLEER. The CDR3 loop is CASSPGDGENIQYF. For the CDR3, the DNA is TGCGCCAGCAGTCCGGGGGATGGGGAAAACATTCAGTACTTC.

The chain carries TRBV10-3 and TRBJ1-2, with 11 bases matching TRBD1. The germline V gene has CDR1 ENHRY and CDR2 SYGVKD. Unmatched junction bases numbered 3, after V lost 6 bases and J lost 0 bases. The CDR3 spans 15 residues. In nucleotides, the CDR3 is TGTGCCATCAGGGGACAGGGGGACGCTAACTATGGCTACACCTTC. Its translation: CAIRGQGDANYGYTF.

The CDR3 region has the DNA TGTGCCAGCAGCTCTACCCAGGAGGGGAGAGGAAACACCATATATTTT. It codes for CASSSTQEGRGNTIYF. The chain has TRBV5-4 and TRBJ1-3; D is perhaps TRBD1 (5 bases). The CDR3 is made up of 16 amino acids. The V end was cut by 3 bases, the J end by 4 bases, with 17 bases between. Germline loops: CDR1 SGHNT, CDR2 YYREEE (reference sequence).

V and J are TRBV29-1 and TRBJ1-1, with a weak D call TRBD1 (5 bases). Trimming left V 5 bases short and J 5 bases short, with 12 bases between. CDR1 and CDR2 (germline): SQVTM, ANQGSEA. The CDR3 consists of 12 residues. CDR3 sequence reads: CSVLQGRTEAFF. The CDR3 DNA is TGCAGCGTTCTCCAGGGCAGGACTGAAGCTTTCTTT.

V usage is TRBV4-2 and J usage is TRBJ1-3; D is unclear. Per the germline V gene, CDR1 is LGHNA and CDR2 is YNFKEQ. There are 15 residues in the CDR3. Trimming left V 1 base short and J 0 bases short, with 7 bases between. As DNA, the CDR3 is TGTGCCAGCAGCCAAGTGGCCAACTCTGGAAACACCATATATTTT. This encodes CASSQVANSGNTIYF.

The J gene is TRBJ1-1, the V gene TRBV30, with D unresolved. Germline CDR1 and CDR2: GTSNPN and SVGIG (reference sequence). The CDR3 extends over 12 amino acids. The ends were cut back, 4 bases at V and 8 bases at J, with 14 bases in the middle. The CDR3 coding sequence is TGTGCCTGGACCCGGGAGAGGGCCGAAGCTTTCTTT. Translation gives CAWTRERAEAFF.

V and J are TRBV2 and TRBJ2-7; TRBD2 matches 7 bases. CDR3 size: 14 residues. Per the germline V gene, CDR1 is SNHLY and CDR2 is FYNNEI. The trim removed 3 bases at V and 5 bases at J, leaving 7 bases unmatched. The CDR3 sequence: CASSEVAGENEQYF. The CDR3 region has the DNA TGTGCCAGCAGTGAGGTGGCGGGAGAGAACGAGCAGTACTTC. The variable domain in full, with the rest retrieved from reference TRBV2 and TRBJ2-7, is EPEVTQTPSHQVTQMGQEVILRCVPISNHLYFYWYRQILGQKVEFLVSFYNNEISEKSEIFDDQFSVERPDGSNFTLKIRSTKLEDSAMYFCASSEVAGENEQYFGPGTRLTVT.

The J gene is TRBJ2-2, the V gene TRBV7-9; D gene ambiguous. This CDR3 is built from 13 residues. CDR1 is SEHNR, CDR2 FQNEAQ, per germline (reference sequence). V dropped 3 bases and J dropped 2 bases, with 4 bases sitting between them. This CDR3 is CASSFKNTGELFF. The DNA of the CDR3 is TGTGCCAGCAGCTTTAAAAACACCGGGGAGCTGTTTTTT.

This sequence joins TRBV6-1 and TRBJ1-2; weak D call: TRBD1 (6 bases). This CDR3 comprises 15 residues. V gave up 5 bases and J gave up 7 bases, with 20 bases separating them. CDR1 and CDR2 (germline): MNHNS, SASEGT. CDR3 nucleotide sequence: TGTGCCAGCAGTCCACAGGGCCTCCTTTCCTCTGGCTACACCTTC. Residues: CASSPQGLLSSGYTF.

The chain uses TRBV12-5 and TRBJ1-1; D is undetermined. V gave up 1 base and J gave up 2 bases, with 5 bases separating them. The CDR3 contains 13 residues. Germline V gene lookup returns CDR1 LGHNT and CDR2 FRNRAP. The CDR3 DNA sequence: TGTGCTAGTGGTTTGGACACCAACACTGAAGCTTTCTTT. This codes for CASGLDTNTEAFF. The variable domain in full, completed from reference TRBV12-5 and TRBJ1-1, reads DARVTQTPRHKVTEMGQEVTMRCQPILGHNTVFWYRQTMMQGLELLAYFRNRAPLDDSGMPKDRFSAEMPDATLATLKIQPSEPRDSAVYFCASGLDTNTEAFFGQGTRLTVV.

The CDR3 DNA sequence: TGCGCCAGCAGTGCAGGGACAGGTCAAACGCAGTATTTT. It specifies CASSAGTGQTQYF. The genes are TRBV10-2 and TRBJ2-3; 8 nucleotides match TRBD1. The CDR3 contains 13 residues. Germline V CDR1 and CDR2: WSHSY, SAAADI. Trimming took 4 bases from V and 9 from J; bases not matched to a gene: 6.

This chain uses TRBV30 with TRBJ1-5; D is unclear. Trimming removed 0 bases from V and 2 bases from J, with 11 bases in between. The CDR3 has 15 residues. Germline assignment: CDR1 GTSNPN and CDR2 SVGIG (reference sequence). This chain's CDR3 is CAWSVLGRGNQPQHF. The CDR3 DNA follows: TGTGCCTGGAGTGTACTCGGGAGGGGCAATCAGCCCCAGCATTTT.

The CDR3 region is CASSYSGGGTDTQYF. For the CDR3, the DNA is TGTGCCAGCAGTTACTCTGGGGGCGGCACAGATACGCAGTATTTT. The genes are TRBV6-5 and TRBJ2-3; D might be TRBD1 (6 bases). V gave up 0 bases and J gave up 1 base, with 8 bases separating them. The CDR3 is 15 residues long. Germline CDR1 MNHEY, CDR2 SVGAGI.

V usage is TRBV7-8 and J usage is TRBJ2-3; perhaps TRBD2 as D (5 bases). The CDR3 has 15 residues. V was clipped by 1 base and J by 0 bases, with 8 bases between them. Germline V gene lookup returns CDR1 SGHVS and CDR2 FQNEAQ. DNA for the CDR3: TGTGCCAGCAGCTTAGGTTGGACTAGCACAGATACGCAGTATTTT. It yields the protein CASSLGWTSTDTQYF.